These 20 T cell receptor beta chains were sequenced from one sample in a study of CD8 T cells in ankylosing spondylitis. Study-level results: Ankylosing spondylitis blood seemed to carry a telltale TCR beta motif made of seven or eight highly homologous variants.

Each CDR3 protein gets one entry after TCRdb re-called the 5' RACE reads with MiXCR. Here the sample spans 700,000 to 850,000 distinct CDR3 sequences, 12% being singletons. These receptors are not linked to any known antigen. The sequencing input was blood, either unsorted or a sorted T cell fraction (not recorded which). All receptors come from a male donor with ankylosing spondylitis.

This clonotype occurred many times. The J gene is TRBJ1-5, the V gene TRBV4-1; D unresolved. The CDR3 is 13 residues long. V was shortened by 0 bases and J by 5 bases, with 5 bases between the two germline ends. Germline V gives CDR1 MGHRA, CDR2 YSYEKL. CDR3: CASSQERDQPQHF. In DNA form, the CDR3 reads TGCGCCAGCAGCCAAGAAAGGGATCAGCCCCAGCATTTT.

This CDR3 reads CASRTSGYEKLFF. The CDR3, as DNA: TGCGCCAGCAGGACTAGTGGGTATGAAAAACTGTTTTTT. The chain couples TRBV5-1 to TRBJ1-4; no reliable D call. Trimming left V 5 bases short and J 6 bases short, with 11 bases between. Germline loops: CDR1 SGHRS, CDR2 YFSETQ. The CDR3 extends over 13 amino acids.

This clonotype has a handful of counts. The J gene is TRBJ1-1, the V gene TRBV7-3; weak D call: TRBD1 (5 bases). V was clipped by 5 bases and J by 2 bases, with 9 bases between them. The length of the CDR3 is 13 residues. In germline, CDR1 is SGHTA, CDR2 FQGTGA. CDR3 bases: TGTGCCAGCAGCCCCGGACATAACACTGAAGCTTTCTTT. Its translation: CASSPGHNTEAFF.

The chain links TRBV6-1 to TRBJ2-1, with a weak D call TRBD1 (7 bases). This CDR3 has 14 residues. CDR1 is MNHNS and CDR2 is SASEGT in the germline V gene. Trimming pared 4 bases from V and 9 bases from J, leaving 16 bases between. CDR3: CASSASGGWVEQFF. CDR3 nucleotides: TGTGCCAGCAGTGCCTCAGGGGGGTGGGTTGAGCAGTTCTTC.

This clonotype was detected ten times or more. The chain recombines TRBV20-1 with TRBJ1-1, with D unclear. CDR1 is DFQATT and CDR2 is SNEGSKA in the germline V gene (reference sequence). The V end lost 3 bases, the J end lost 10 bases, and 3 bases lay between the germline ends. This CDR3 is built from 8 residues. CDR3 sequence (DNA): TGCAGTGCTAGGAGAGCTTTCTTT. This codes for CSARRAFF.

The rearrangement joins TRBV7-9 to TRBJ1-2; TRBD1 matches 9 bases. With V trimmed by 5 bases and J by 7 bases, 11 bases remained unmatched. This CDR3 contains 15 residues. Germline CDR1 reads SEHNR; CDR2 reads FQNEAQ (reference sequence). The CDR3 sequence: CASSLWDRANTGYTF. As DNA, the CDR3 is TGTGCCAGCAGCCTATGGGACAGGGCCAATACTGGCTACACCTTC.

This clonotype has ten or more counts. The rearrangement uses TRBV20-1 and TRBJ2-1, with 11 bases aligning to TRBD2. The V and J ends lost 3 bases and 4 bases, in that order; junction bases with no gene match: 5. In germline, CDR1 is DFQATT, CDR2 SNEGSKA (reference sequence). The length of the CDR3 is 15 residues. The CDR3 spells CSARVSGRAYNEQFF. As DNA, the CDR3 is TGCAGTGCTAGGGTTAGCGGGAGGGCGTACAATGAGCAGTTCTTC.

This clonotype was observed a few times. The chain links TRBV19 to TRBJ2-3; D gene ambiguous. V shed 7 bases and J shed 5 bases, with 19 bases lying between them. The CDR3 consists of 15 residues. The germline V gene has CDR1 LNHDA and CDR2 SQIVND (reference sequence). The CDR3 sequence: CASTNPLISGDTQYF. The CDR3 DNA is TGTGCCAGTACAAACCCCCTTATATCAGGAGATACGCAGTATTTT.

There are many counts of this clonotype. The chain recombines TRBV20-1 with TRBJ1-2; tentative D call: TRBD1 (6 bases). Trimming cost V 6 bases and J 0 bases, with 8 bases left between them. CDR1 DFQATT and CDR2 SNEGSKA come from the germline V gene (reference sequence). The CDR3 covers 12 residues. CDR3 nucleotides: TGCAGTGCAACAGGGACTAACTATGGCTACACCTTC. Translating gives CSATGTNYGYTF.

This clonotype was observed at least ten times. The J gene is TRBJ2-3, the V gene TRBV20-1; TRBD2 matches 8 bases. The CDR3 has 13 residues. V lost 3 bases to trimming and J lost 6 bases; unmatched junction nucleotides: 5. The germline CDR1 and CDR2 sequences are DFQATT and SNEGSKA (reference sequence). CDR3 residues: CSASGGAVDTQYF. Here the CDR3 DNA reads TGCAGTGCTAGCGGGGGGGCGGTGGATACGCAGTATTTT.

This clonotype was seen repeatedly, ten times or more. V usage is TRBV12-3 or TRBV12-4 and J usage is TRBJ2-3, with D possibly being TRBD2 (5 bases). Deletions cut 5 bases from V and 3 bases from J, with 6 bases between. This CDR3 comprises 12 residues. The DNA for the CDR3 is TGTGCCAGCAGTAGGGAGACAGATACGCAGTATTTT. Its protein is CASSRETDTQYF.

V is TRBV7-2 and J is TRBJ2-7; D is undetermined. Trimming removed 1 base at V and 3 bases at J, with 7 bases between. The germline V gene encodes CDR1 SGHTA and CDR2 FQGNSA. The CDR3 is made up of 13 amino acids. CDR3 amino acids: CASSLVVYYEQYF. The CDR3 nucleotides read TGTGCCAGCAGCTTAGTCGTGTACTACGAGCAGTACTTC.

CDR3 in DNA: TGTGCCAGCGCGAGAGAGAGCCTTTACAATGAGCAGTTCTTC. Translation: CASARESLYNEQFF. V usage is TRBV9 and J usage is TRBJ2-1; D gene unclear. In germline, CDR1 is SGDLS, CDR2 YYNGEE. There are 14 residues in the CDR3. With 7 bases removed from V and 4 bases from J, the gap between germline ends came to 15 bases. Looking up the rest from reference TRBV9 and TRBJ2-1 gives the full variable domain: DSGVTQTPKHLITATGQRVTLRCSPRSGDLSVYWYQQSLDQGLQFLIQYYNGEERAKGNILERFSAQQFPDLHSELNLSSLELGDSALYFCASARESLYNEQFFGPGTRLTVL.

The gene calls are TRBV27 and TRBJ2-6; tentatively, D is TRBD1 or TRBD2 (5 bases each). The V gene lost 7 bases and the J gene lost 2 bases, with 24 bases spanning the gap. The CDR3 runs 19 residues. The germline V gene encodes CDR1 MNHEY and CDR2 SMNVEV (reference sequence). CDR3 DNA: TGTGCCAGCACCAACAAGGCGTTCGGGACCTCTACTGGGGCCAACGTCCTGACTTTC. This codes for CASTNKAFGTSTGANVLTF.

This clonotype was seen only a few times. The V call is TRBV20-1, the J call TRBJ2-1, with no clear D. V lost 6 bases and J 2 bases, leaving 14 bases between the germline ends. The CDR3 is made up of 14 amino acids. The V gene's germline CDR1 is DFQATT and CDR2 SNEGSKA (reference sequence). CDR3 region: CSASSQRPYNEQFF. The CDR3, as DNA: TGCAGTGCCTCGTCCCAGCGTCCCTACAATGAGCAGTTCTTC.

This clonotype was observed at least ten times. The chain links TRBV20-1 to TRBJ2-1, with 7 bases aligning to TRBD2. J was trimmed by 0 bases and V by 1 base; bases with no gene match: 6. Germline V gives CDR1 DFQATT, CDR2 SNEGSKA (reference sequence). The CDR3 totals 16 residues. CDR3 amino acids: CSARVTAGSSYNEQFF. The CDR3 DNA follows: TGCAGTGCTAGAGTCACAGCGGGGAGCTCCTACAATGAGCAGTTCTTC.

This clonotype was counted only a few times. The V gene is TRBV12-3 or TRBV12-4, the J gene TRBJ2-1, with 7 bases lining up with TRBD1. Trimming removed 2 bases from V and 4 bases from J; junction bases left unmatched: 2. This CDR3 is 14 amino acids long. CDR3 coding DNA: TGTGCCAGCAGTTTAATACAGGGGTACAATGAGCAGTTCTTC. Its translation is CASSLIQGYNEQFF.

This clonotype has at least ten counts. The chain carries TRBV20-1 and TRBJ2-3; D possibly matches TRBD1 or TRBD2 (6 bases each). There are 13 residues in the CDR3. V was pared by 3 bases and J by 3 bases, with 10 bases between. Germline CDR1 DFQATT, CDR2 SNEGSKA (reference sequence). In nucleotides, the CDR3 is TGCAGTGCTAGTAGAGGGGGGACAGATACGCAGTATTTT. Protein product: CSASRGGTDTQYF.

V usage is TRBV20-1 and J usage is TRBJ2-1; TRBD2 matches 14 bases. V was pared by 5 bases and J by 2 bases, with 2 bases of the junction left unmatched. This CDR3 is 15 amino acids long. The germline gives CDR1 DFQATT, CDR2 SNEGSKA (reference sequence). This CDR3 is CSAGTSGSTYNEQFF. The CDR3 DNA reads TGCAGTGCTGGGACTAGCGGGAGTACCTACAATGAGCAGTTCTTC.

This clonotype has a count of ten or more. This chain connects TRBV7-2 to TRBJ1-6; D is unresolved. Between the trimmed V and J ends, which lost 8 bases and 3 bases, there was a span of 8 bases. The CDR3 loop spans 13 amino acids. Germline lookup yields CDR1 SGHTA and CDR2 FQGNSA. CDR3 nucleotides: TGTGCCAGCCGCGGAGTCTATAATTCACCCCTCCACTTT. Amino acids: CASRGVYNSPLHF.